The 7 T cell receptor beta chains below all came from one sample that was sequenced in a study of blood T cell repertoires in COVID-19 (dated by TCRdb to 2020 to 2022). Libraries came from the immunoSEQ multiplex PCR assay. TCRdb carries this immuneACCESS record with in-frame sequences only. Its versions omit some clonotypes, under half of them owing to an unresolved V gene in the studies checked, with the rest unexplained. Here the sample has roughly 190,000 clones; roughly 76% occur a single time. The ten largest clones capture 11% of the sample. The sequenced sample was peripheral blood. The receptors shown here come from a woman between 40 and 55 years old with COVID-19, enrolled during active disease.

This chain connects TRBV28 to TRBJ1-1; D gene ambiguous. Trimming removed 6 bases at V and 7 bases at J, with 12 bases between. The CDR3 length is 12 residues. Germline values: CDR1 MDHEN, CDR2 SYDVKM. This CDR3 reads CASSPWSVEAFF. The CDR3, as DNA: TGTGCCAGCAGCCCGTGGTCAGTTGAAGCTTTCTTT.

The V gene is TRBV7-8, the J gene TRBJ2-5; TRBD1 aligns across 8 bases. CDR1 SGHVS and CDR2 FQNEAQ come from the germline V gene. The CDR3 loop spans 19 amino acids. V was clipped by 5 bases and J by 4 bases; unmatched bases: 21. CDR3 amino acids: CASSPKPTAYTGGGETQYF. The CDR3 nucleotides read TGTGCCAGCAGCCCGAAACCCACCGCTTACACAGGGGGAGGAGAGACCCAGTACTTC.

In this sample, this clone turned up a few times. The rearrangement links TRBV4-1 to TRBJ1-5; D possibly corresponds to TRBD1 (6 bases). The V gene lost 0 bases and the J gene lost 6 bases, with 18 bases spanning the gap. This CDR3 comprises 17 residues. Per germline, CDR1 MGHRA and CDR2 YSYEKL. CDR3 sequence (DNA): TGCGCCAGCAGCCAAGATCTGCGGCAGGGGAGACGTCAGCCCCAGCATTTT. Amino acids: CASSQDLRQGRRQPQHF.

The sample holds a few counts of this clone. The chain carries TRBV27 and TRBJ1-1; 9 positions match TRBD1. The V gene end was trimmed by 5 bases and the J gene end by 0 bases; junction bases not matched to a gene: 19. CDR1 is MNHEY and CDR2 is SMNVEV in the germline V gene (reference sequence). CDR3 length equals 20 residues. This CDR3 is CASSPITGGNGQLMNTEAFF. CDR3 bases: TGTGCCAGCAGTCCAATTACAGGGGGCAACGGGCAACTTATGAACACTGAAGCTTTCTTT.

The chain carries TRBV28 and TRBJ1-2; TRBD1 agrees at 9 bases. The CDR3 length is 14 residues. J was trimmed by 7 bases and V by 6 bases; bases with no gene match: 9. Looked up from germline, CDR1 is MDHEN and CDR2 is SYDVKM. The CDR3 here is CASRFTGTGLGYTF. The CDR3 bases are TGTGCCAGCAGATTTACCGGGACAGGGCTTGGCTACACCTTC.

The rearrangement joins TRBV11-2 to TRBJ2-1, with 9 nucleotides matching TRBD2. The CDR3 extends over 16 amino acids. Germline CDR1 and CDR2: SGHAT and FQNNGV. V shed 4 bases, J shed 9 bases, and the junction held 13 bases outside the gene matches. Written as DNA, the CDR3 is TGTGCCAGCAGCTCCAATAGCGGGAGAGTTGGTATTGAGCAGTTCTTC. It is translated as CASSSNSGRVGIEQFF.

This sequence joins TRBV5-1 and TRBJ2-1; weak D call: TRBD1 (6 bases). Trimming removed 0 bases from V and 9 bases from J, with 10 bases in between. CDR3 length: 13 residues. The germline V gene encodes CDR1 SGHRS and CDR2 YFSETQ. As DNA, the CDR3 is TGCGCCAGCAGCTTGGAGGGGGTCAGTGAGCAGTTCTTC. Its protein is CASSLEGVSEQFF.